This T cell receptor (beta chain) was retrieved from a study of siplizumab effects on memory and regulatory T cells. Overall study results and limits: Proliferating CD4+ or CD8+ clones, roughly 80-97% of them, lacked an assignable naive or memory phenotype. The mean Treg-derived percentage of mappable alloreactive CD4+ clones was about 63% with siplizumab compared with roughly 26% in controls.

CDR1 is SGHTA, CDR2 FQGTGA, per germline. The CDR3 has 16 amino acids. V was cut by 5 bases and J by 0 bases, with 11 bases left in between. This clone appeared once. Its antigen is not known. TCRdb keeps only in-frame clones here, not all; method: immunoSEQ multiplex PCR. The sample shows around 95,000 clones, approximately 92% of them seen only once. This sequence joins TRBV7-3 and TRBJ2-6; weak D call: TRBD2 (5 bases). The sequenced material came from CD4+ T cells sorted from blood. The TCR originated in a human donor in good health. CDR3 DNA: TGTGCCAGCAGCATCGGACTTAGCTCTGGGGCCAACGTCCTGACTTTC. It codes for CASSIGLSSGANVLTF.